These 26 T cell receptor beta chains were sequenced from one sample in a study of blood T cell repertoires in COVID-19. Repertoires were generated with immunoSEQ multiplex PCR, while TCRdb's copy carries only in-frame clones and drops some. Of some 150,000 clones listed, 80% to 90% were seen once; the top ten hold 3% to 3.5%. Sequenced material: peripheral blood. These receptor sequences come from a woman aged 55-70 years with active COVID-19.

The chain uses TRBV4-1 and TRBJ1-4, with D uncertain. This CDR3 has 15 amino acids. Trimming removed 4 bases from V and 8 bases from J, with 17 bases in between. The germline gives CDR1 MGHRA, CDR2 YSYEKL. The CDR3 loop reads CASSREGTRLEKLFF. CDR3 nucleotides: TGCGCCAGCAGCCGCGAGGGTACGCGATTGGAAAAACTGTTTTTT.

The chain joins TRBV28 to TRBJ2-4; 13 bases map to TRBD2. The germline V gene has CDR1 MDHEN and CDR2 SYDVKM. After removal of 5 bases from V and 0 bases from J, the junction contained 13 bases not matched to a gene. There are 20 residues in the CDR3. CDR3 sequence reads: CASSRPRTSGRGIAKNIQYF. The CDR3 DNA is TGTGCCAGCAGTCGACCCCGGACTAGCGGGAGAGGGATAGCCAAAAACATTCAGTACTTC.

The J gene is TRBJ1-2, the V gene TRBV6-6; 7 positions agree with TRBD1. Germline V gives CDR1 MNHNY, CDR2 SVGAGI (reference sequence). Unmatched junction bases numbered 2, after V lost 0 bases and J lost 4 bases. The CDR3 has 14 amino acids. CDR3 protein: CASSYSGTVYGYTF. CDR3 DNA: TGTGCCAGCAGTTACTCGGGGACAGTCTATGGCTACACCTTC.

This sequence joins TRBV30 and TRBJ2-1, with 9 positions matching TRBD2. Trimming at V came to 2 bases and at J to 0 bases, leaving 8 bases not matched to a gene. Per the germline V gene, CDR1 is GTSNPN and CDR2 is SVGIG (reference sequence). The CDR3 loop spans 17 amino acids. CDR3 DNA sequence: TGTGCCTGGAGTAAACTAGCGGGTAGGAGCTCCTACAATGAGCAGTTCTTC. Translation: CAWSKLAGRSSYNEQFF. Complete variable domain (other parts from reference TRBV30 and TRBJ2-1): SQTIHQWPATLVQPVGSPLSLECTVEGTSNPNLYWYRQAAGRGLQLLFYSVGIGQISSEVPQNLSASRPQDRQFILSSKKLLLSDSGFYLCAWSKLAGRSSYNEQFFGPGTRLTVL.

The rearrangement joins TRBV15 to TRBJ2-7, with D perhaps TRBD1 (6 bases). V lost 5 bases and J 2 bases, leaving 19 bases between the germline ends. CDR1 and CDR2 from the germline V gene are LNHNV and YYDKDF (reference sequence). There are 16 residues in the CDR3. The CDR3 region is CATSSRRTVFTYEQYF. CDR3 bases: TGTGCCACCAGCTCACGAAGGACAGTATTCACCTACGAGCAGTACTTC.

A single count supports this clone. V gene TRBV7-9 combines with J gene TRBJ2-3; possible D gene TRBD2, 5 bases. V shed 5 bases and J shed 8 bases, with 11 bases lying between them. The length of the CDR3 is 12 residues. The germline V gene encodes CDR1 SEHNR and CDR2 FQNEAQ (reference sequence). The CDR3 nucleotides read TGTGCCAGCAGCACCGGTGAGGGTACGCAGTATTTT. Translated: CASSTGEGTQYF.

The chain recombines TRBV10-2 with TRBJ2-1; perhaps TRBD2 as D (6 bases). Trimming cost V 7 bases and J 5 bases, with 9 bases left between them. The CDR3 contains 12 residues. The germline gives CDR1 WSHSY, CDR2 SAAADI. As DNA, the CDR3 is TGCGCCAGCAAGCGCGGGAACAATGAGCAGTTCTTC. It encodes CASKRGNNEQFF.

DNA for the CDR3: TGTGCCAGCAGTTTATCCTCCGGGACTAGAGTCTACGAGCAGTACTTC. It codes for CASSLSSGTRVYEQYF. The chain couples TRBV27 to TRBJ2-7; TRBD2 matches 8 bases. Germline V gene data show CDR1 as MNHEY and CDR2 as SMNVEV (reference sequence). The CDR3 consists of 16 residues. Unmatched junction bases numbered 7, after V lost 0 bases and J lost 3 bases.

This clone was detected only once. The rearrangement joins TRBV5-5 to TRBJ1-1, with TRBD1 matching 8 bases. The germline CDR1 and CDR2 sequences are SGHKS and YYEKEE (reference sequence). This CDR3 comprises 15 residues. Trimming at V came to 2 bases and at J to 0 bases, leaving 3 bases not matched to a gene. CDR3 amino acids: CASSLGDRMNTEAFF. CDR3 DNA sequence: TGTGCCAGCAGCTTAGGGGACAGGATGAACACTGAAGCTTTCTTT.

This rearrangement joins TRBV6-5 to TRBJ1-3, with D unclear. Germline assignment: CDR1 MNHEY and CDR2 SVGAGI. This CDR3 spans 15 amino acids. V lost 5 bases and J 0 bases, leaving 11 bases between the germline ends. The CDR3, as DNA: TGTGCCAGCAGTAACTACGGGTTCTCTGGAAACACCATATATTTT. It translates to CASSNYGFSGNTIYF.

This clone was detected once. V usage is TRBV10-3 and J usage is TRBJ2-3; TRBD1 is a possible D gene (5 bases). Germline CDR1 is ENHRY and CDR2 is SYGVKD. This CDR3 has 14 residues. Trimming stripped 3 bases from V and 0 bases from J, with 7 bases between. The CDR3 DNA reads as TGTGCCATCAGTGACAGGGCTAGCACAGATACGCAGTATTTT. Its translation: CAISDRASTDTQYF.

This chain connects TRBV5-1 to TRBJ2-3; TRBD1 aligns across 9 bases. J was trimmed by 3 bases and V by 3 bases; bases with no gene match: 11. Germline assignment: CDR1 SGHRS and CDR2 YFSETQ. This CDR3 region has 17 residues. This CDR3 reads CASSSNTGTGRTDTQYF. CDR3 bases: TGCGCCAGCAGCTCTAACACCGGGACAGGGAGGACAGATACGCAGTATTTT.

This chain joins TRBV18 and TRBJ1-5; 10 bases are a match to TRBD1. The CDR3 consists of 15 residues. V lost 8 bases and J lost 7; bases outside the gene matches: 11. Per germline, CDR1 KGHSH and CDR2 LQKENI. The CDR3 here is CASPNRTGGIQPQHF. The DNA for the CDR3 is TGTGCCAGCCCGAACCGGACAGGGGGGATACAGCCCCAGCATTTT.

The sample holds one count of this clone. V gene TRBV7-2 combines with J gene TRBJ2-7, with 8 positions matching TRBD1. J was trimmed by 9 bases and V by 8 bases; bases with no gene match: 12. CDR1 and CDR2 from the germline V gene are SGHTA and FQGNSA. The CDR3 is 13 amino acids. CDR3 nucleotide sequence: TGTGCCAGCGGCAGTCAGGGGGCAGTTTCGCAGTACTTC. Protein sequence: CASGSQGAVSQYF.

The rearrangement joins TRBV10-3 to TRBJ2-4; 11 bases agree with TRBD2. This CDR3 spans 16 amino acids. V shed 5 bases and J 6 bases; nucleotides not matched to a gene: 9. CDR1 and CDR2 (germline): ENHRY, SYGVKD. CDR3 sequence reads: CAISSSSGLAGNIQYF. The CDR3 nucleotides read TGTGCCATCAGTTCGTCCTCCGGACTAGCGGGAAACATTCAGTACTTC.

This rearrangement joins TRBV6-2 or TRBV6-3 to TRBJ2-1, with 10 nucleotides matching TRBD1. V was clipped by 3 bases and J by 7 bases; unmatched bases: 6. The germline CDR1 and CDR2 sequences are MNHEY and SVGEGT. CDR3 size: 15 residues. The CDR3 DNA reads TGTGCCAGCAGTTATCCAAGACAGGGGGCGAATGAGCAGTTCTTC. It yields the protein CASSYPRQGANEQFF.

V and J are TRBV14 and TRBJ1-2; unclear D gene. V gave up 4 bases and J gave up 4 bases, with 16 bases separating them. The CDR3 totals 15 residues. Germline-derived CDR1 and CDR2 are SGHDN and FVKESK. The CDR3 nucleotides read TGTGCCAGCAGCCCCGAGAGATGGGCCACCTATGGCTACACCTTC. Residues: CASSPERWATYGYTF.

The chain recombines TRBV7-2 with TRBJ2-1; 14 bases match TRBD2. CDR1 is SGHTA and CDR2 is FQGNSA in the germline V gene. The CDR3 length is 17 residues. The J segment lost 0 bases and the V segment lost 5 bases, leaving 3 bases of the junction unmatched. CDR3 protein: CASSPGTSGSSYNEQFF. CDR3 bases: TGTGCCAGCAGCCCAGGGACTAGCGGGAGCTCCTACAATGAGCAGTTCTTC.

The chain employs TRBV4-2 and TRBJ2-1; maybe TRBD2 (7 bases). V was clipped by 4 bases and J by 11 bases, with 18 bases between them. This CDR3 region has 14 residues. In germline, CDR1 is LGHNA, CDR2 YNFKEQ. CDR3 region: CASSRRRGGVKQFF. The CDR3 DNA reads TGTGCCAGCAGCCGCCGGAGGGGGGGGGTTAAGCAGTTCTTC.

The CDR3 loop reads CASSLQLAGDEQFF. The DNA for the CDR3 is TGTGCCAGCAGCTTACAACTAGCCGGCGATGAGCAGTTCTTC. The chain couples TRBV11-2 to TRBJ2-1; D possibly corresponds to TRBD2 (6 bases). V lost 2 bases and J lost 8, with 13 bases in between. This CDR3 is built from 14 residues. The germline V gene encodes CDR1 SGHAT and CDR2 FQNNGV.

Here the CDR3 reads CSVRAENTGELFF. The CDR3 bases are TGCAGCGTTAGAGCGGAGAACACCGGGGAGCTGTTTTTT. J is TRBJ2-2 and V is TRBV29-1, with a possible D match to TRBD2 (5 bases). CDR3 length: 13 residues. With 5 bases removed from V and 1 base from J, the gap between germline ends came to 8 bases. CDR1 and CDR2 (germline): SQVTM, ANQGSEA.

The chain employs TRBV28 and TRBJ2-1; 8 bases align to TRBD1. This CDR3 is built from 16 residues. The germline V gene has CDR1 MDHEN and CDR2 SYDVKM. The V gene end was trimmed by 1 base and the J gene end by 4 bases; junction bases not matched to a gene: 6. The chain's CDR3 is CASSLYGQGRYNEQFF. As DNA, the CDR3 is TGTGCCAGCAGTTTATATGGACAGGGCCGATACAATGAGCAGTTCTTC.

This sequence joins TRBV5-1 and TRBJ2-7, with TRBD2 identical over 12 bases. Trimming cost V 1 base and J 7 bases; bases outside gene matches: 6. Germline V gene lookup returns CDR1 SGHRS and CDR2 YFSETQ. The CDR3 totals 15 residues. CDR3 amino acids: CASSLLTSGSQEQYF. DNA of the CDR3: TGCGCCAGCAGCTTGCTGACTAGCGGGAGCCAAGAGCAGTACTTC.

J is TRBJ2-5 and V is TRBV9; D may be TRBD1 (6 bases). Trimming removed 2 bases at V and 0 bases at J, with 14 bases between. Germline assignment: CDR1 SGDLS and CDR2 YYNGEE. This CDR3 spans 16 amino acids. The CDR3, as DNA: TGTGCCAGCAGCGTTAACCCGGACAGCTACCAAGAGACCCAGTACTTC. Residues: CASSVNPDSYQETQYF.

The chain has TRBV7-2 and TRBJ1-2; D unresolved. The CDR3 is made up of 16 amino acids. The V and J ends lost 4 bases and 0 bases respectively, with 15 bases between them. Germline values: CDR1 SGHTA, CDR2 FQGNSA. CDR3 nucleotides: TGTGCCAGCAGCTATAGCCGTCCTCAAGCTAACTATGGCTACACCTTC. Amino acids: CASSYSRPQANYGYTF.

This chain links TRBV3-1 (or the pseudogene TRBV3-2) with TRBJ2-5; possible D gene TRBD1, 5 bases. The V end was cut by 3 bases, the J end by 5 bases, with 10 bases between. Germline assignment: CDR1 LGHDT and CDR2 YNNKEL (reference sequence). This CDR3 region has 13 residues. In DNA form, the CDR3 reads TGTGCCAGCAGCCAGGTCCCAGGGGAGACCCAGTACTTC. Protein sequence: CASSQVPGETQYF.